This entry lists 2 T cell receptor beta chains sequenced from one sample in a study of beta chain features in type 1 diabetes. Expressed TCRB transcripts were sequenced because the isolated RNA had all been reverse transcribed beforehand. Only in-frame clones appear in the TCRdb table, and some are missing; sequencing was by immunoSEQ multiplex PCR. The sample holds approximately 100,000 clones, roughly 40% seen once. The source material was stem cell memory CD4+ T cells from blood. The receptor source for this set is a woman aged 18-35 years in good health.

The chain joins TRBV6-1 to TRBJ2-3, with D possibly TRBD2 on 5 matching bases. V gave up 5 bases and J gave up 3 bases, with 15 bases separating them. In germline, CDR1 is MNHNS, CDR2 SASEGT. CDR3 length equals 15 residues. The CDR3 DNA follows: TGTGCCAGCAGTCCCCTATCCCGGGGAACAGATACGCAGTATTTT. Its protein product is CASSPLSRGTDTQYF.

This sequence joins TRBV7-9 and TRBJ2-5; possibly TRBD1 for D (6 bases). V was clipped by 2 bases and J by 5 bases, with 15 bases between them. The CDR3 has 15 residues. Per the germline V gene, CDR1 is SEHNR and CDR2 is FQNEAQ (reference sequence). The CDR3 DNA sequence: TGTGCCAGCAGCTTATCGCACAGGGAAGGGGAGACCCAGTACTTC. Its translation: CASSLSHREGETQYF. The full variable domain, its missing parts supplied by reference TRBV7-9 and TRBJ2-5, is DTGVSQNPRHKITKRGQNVTFRCDPISEHNRLYWYRQTLGQGPEFLTYFQNEAQLEKSRLLSDRFSAERPKGSFSTLEIQRTEQGDSAMYLCASSLSHREGETQYFGPGTRLLVL.